These 24 T cell receptor beta chains were all obtained from the same sample, sequenced in a study of blood T cells in healthy people across ages. Using a J-beta primer mix together with a sample-barcoded 5' primer, a second PCR was run for roughly 6 to 11 cycles. Using its own MiXCR run on the 5' RACE reads, TCRdb lists one record per CDR3 protein. The profile covers a few hundred thousand distinct CDR3 sequences, with roughly a quarter appearing a single time and approximately 3.6% taken by the ten largest. This same sample was also part of a study on T cells of mothers and their children.

Sequencing was carried out using blood. The receptors stem from a boy younger than 10 in good health.

The chain recombines TRBV12-3 or TRBV12-4 with TRBJ1-2, with D unclear. Trimming stripped 5 bases from V and 8 bases from J, with 15 bases between. CDR3 length: 13 residues. The CDR3 loop is CASSRTESSGYTF. DNA for the CDR3: TGTGCCAGCAGTCGGACGGAAAGTTCGGGCTACACCTTC.

The rearrangement links TRBV3-1 to TRBJ2-5; D call uncertain. With the DNA end fitting TRBJ2-7 better, the J assignment may be wrong. This CDR3 is 14 amino acids long. CDR1 is LGHDT and CDR2 is YNNKEL in the germline V gene (reference sequence). The CDR3 sequence: CASSQDPEAYEQYF. Written as DNA, the CDR3 is TGTGCCAGCAGCCAAGATCCAGAGGCCTACGAGCAGTACTTC.

This clonotype was detected a few times. The gene calls are TRBV5-1 and TRBJ1-2, with 7 bases lining up with TRBD1. Germline V gene data show CDR1 as SGHRS and CDR2 as YFSETQ. V was clipped by 1 base and J by 2 bases; unmatched bases: 2. The CDR3 extends over 14 amino acids. CDR3: CASSLPGGNYGYTF. The CDR3 DNA follows: TGCGCCAGCAGCTTGCCAGGGGGGAACTATGGCTACACCTTC.

This clonotype has only a few counts. The chain has TRBV20-1 and TRBJ1-2; D may be TRBD1 (6 bases). The ends were cut back, 6 bases at V and 8 bases at J, with 16 bases in the middle. CDR3 size: 12 residues. CDR1 is DFQATT and CDR2 is SNEGSKA in the germline V gene (reference sequence). The CDR3 region has the DNA TGCAGTGCCGAAAGTACAGGGCACGGCTACACCTTC. The encoded protein is CSAESTGHGYTF.

The rearrangement uses TRBV6-5 and TRBJ2-5; 8 nucleotides line up with TRBD1. The CDR3 length is 15 residues. The trim removed 2 bases at V and 1 base at J, leaving 3 bases unmatched. Per germline, CDR1 MNHEY and CDR2 SVGAGI. The CDR3 region is CASSYAGGLQETQYF. The CDR3 coding sequence is TGTGCCAGCAGTTACGCAGGGGGCCTCCAAGAGACCCAGTACTTC.

This clonotype occurred a few times. The V and J genes are TRBV3-1 and TRBJ2-1; D is unclear. This CDR3 is built from 15 residues. With 7 bases removed from V and 0 bases from J, the gap between germline ends came to 13 bases. The V gene's germline CDR1 is LGHDT and CDR2 YNNKEL (reference sequence). The CDR3 coding sequence is TGTGCCAGCACTGCCGGAGTGAGCTCCTACAATGAGCAGTTCTTC. Its protein is CASTAGVSSYNEQFF.

The CDR3 is CASTSTGAYQPQHF. The CDR3 nucleotides read TGTGCCAGCACTTCGACAGGGGCTTATCAGCCCCAGCATTTT. The chain uses TRBV28 and TRBJ1-5; 8 positions agree with TRBD1. The CDR3 runs to 14 residues. V lost 7 bases to trimming and J lost 5 bases; unmatched junction nucleotides: 7. Germline values: CDR1 MDHEN, CDR2 SYDVKM.

This clonotype was picked up a small number of times. The chain joins TRBV20-1 to TRBJ2-4; TRBD1 matches at 7 bases. Looked up from germline, CDR1 is DFQATT and CDR2 is SNEGSKA (reference sequence). The CDR3 is made up of 16 amino acids. J was trimmed by 2 bases and V by 3 bases; bases with no gene match: 10. The CDR3 DNA is TGCAGTGCTAGCCCAAACAGGGGAAGGACCAAAAACATTCAGTACTTC. As protein: CSASPNRGRTKNIQYF.

The rearrangement uses TRBV19 and TRBJ2-7; the match to TRBD1 covers 7 bases. Germline CDR1 is LNHDA and CDR2 is SQIVND (reference sequence). The V segment lost 3 bases and the J segment 1 base; nucleotides outside the gene matches: 9. The CDR3 contains 16 residues. For the CDR3, the DNA is TGTGCCAGTAGTATTGGAATGGGGACAGCTTCCTACGAGCAGTACTTC. Protein product: CASSIGMGTASYEQYF.

This clonotype appeared many times. The chain has TRBV9 and TRBJ2-1, with D possibly being TRBD2 (6 bases). The CDR3 runs 16 residues. The V end was cut by 2 bases, the J end by 0 bases, with 12 bases between. Germline CDR1 is SGDLS and CDR2 is YYNGEE. The CDR3 DNA sequence: TGTGCCAGCAGCGTTCTAGCGTCGAGCTCCTACAATGAGCAGTTCTTC. It yields the protein CASSVLASSSYNEQFF.

V gene TRBV10-3 combines with J gene TRBJ2-7; TRBD1 agrees at 11 bases. Trimming removed 8 bases from V and 7 bases from J; junction bases left unmatched: 7. CDR1 and CDR2 (germline): ENHRY, SYGVKD. This CDR3 is built from 13 residues. The CDR3 DNA sequence: TGTGCCATCCGTTTGGACAGGGGGCAAGAGCAGTACTTC. Protein product: CAIRLDRGQEQYF.

This clonotype was picked up a small number of times. The CDR3 reads CSASRPGYTEAFF. The CDR3 bases are TGCAGCGCATCCAGGCCGGGTTACACTGAAGCTTTCTTT. The chain recombines TRBV29-1 with TRBJ1-1; D ambiguous. The CDR3 spans 13 residues. The V gene lost 7 bases and the J gene lost 3 bases, with 15 bases spanning the gap. Germline loops: CDR1 SQVTM, CDR2 ANQGSEA.

This clonotype was counted a few times. The chain uses TRBV30 and TRBJ1-1; no clear D. V was trimmed by 0 bases and J by 3 bases, leaving 14 bases between them. Germline values: CDR1 GTSNPN, CDR2 SVGIG (reference sequence). This CDR3 has 15 amino acids. The CDR3 sequence: CAWSVTFPRHTEAFF. DNA for the CDR3: TGTGCCTGGAGTGTAACCTTCCCCCGGCACACTGAAGCTTTCTTT.

This clonotype occurred a few times. The chain couples TRBV5-1 to TRBJ2-5, with TRBD2 as a possible D gene (7 bases). V lost 4 bases and J lost 4, with 20 bases in between. The CDR3 has 16 amino acids. The germline V gene encodes CDR1 SGHRS and CDR2 YFSETQ. The CDR3 bases are TGCGCCAGCAGCAAGTTCCAACGGGGGGCAGGAGAGACCCAGTACTTC. Amino acids: CASSKFQRGAGETQYF.

The chain has TRBV7-9 and TRBJ1-1; 7 bases match TRBD1. CDR1 is SEHNR, CDR2 FQNEAQ, per germline (reference sequence). This CDR3 region has 15 residues. Germline trimming cut 5 bases from V and 5 bases from J; bases unmatched to any gene: 11. CDR3 bases: TGTGCCAGCAGCCAAACAGGGGCTCTAGGGACTGAAGCTTTCTTT. It translates to CASSQTGALGTEAFF.

Worth noting for this clonotype: This may be a read error, as it is one base from a much larger clone. The chain employs TRBV6-4 and TRBJ2-3; 7 bases are a match to TRBD1. This CDR3 comprises 13 residues. Germline V gene sequence: CDR1 MRHNA, CDR2 SNTAGT. The CDR3 region has the DNA TGTGCCGGCAGTGACAGGGACACAGATACGCAGTATTTT. Protein sequence: CAGSDRDTDTQYF.

This chain uses TRBV14 with TRBJ1-2; possible D gene TRBD1, 5 bases. This CDR3 has 16 amino acids. V lost 5 bases and J 7 bases, leaving 23 bases between the germline ends. The germline V gene encodes CDR1 SGHDN and CDR2 FVKESK. CDR3 DNA: TGTGCCAGCAGCTCCCGTCCCGGGACGTTTTCGACTGGCTACACCTTC. Residues: CASSSRPGTFSTGYTF.

The chain combines TRBV5-1 with TRBJ1-1; tentatively, D is TRBD1 (6 bases). The CDR3 is 16 amino acids. V dropped 4 bases and J dropped 3 bases, with 19 bases sitting between them. Germline lookup yields CDR1 SGHRS and CDR2 YFSETQ. The CDR3 DNA reads as TGCGCCAGCAGCCTCGCCAGGGGCGAACGGTACACTGAAGCTTTCTTT. Protein: CASSLARGERYTEAFF.

The chain employs TRBV6-5 and TRBJ2-7; possibly TRBD2 for D (7 bases). This CDR3 comprises 17 residues. V was cut by 0 bases and J by 4 bases, with 19 bases left in between. Germline V gives CDR1 MNHEY, CDR2 SVGAGI. The DNA for the CDR3 is TGTGCCAGCAGTTACTCGAGTGTGAGGGGGGGGATTTACGAGCAGTACTTC. This codes for CASSYSSVRGGIYEQYF.

The chain couples TRBV29-1 to TRBJ2-1; 8 bases map to TRBD1. Losses at the gene ends were 6 bases for V and 0 bases for J; bases not matched to a gene: 4. The germline CDR1 and CDR2 sequences are SQVTM and ANQGSEA. This CDR3 is 14 amino acids long. CDR3 DNA sequence: TGCAGCGTCGCGGACAGGGTCTCCTACAATGAGCAGTTCTTC. It yields the protein CSVADRVSYNEQFF.

This clonotype was counted at least ten times. The V call is TRBV28, the J call TRBJ2-7, with D possibly matching TRBD1 (5 bases). Germline CDR1 reads MDHEN; CDR2 reads SYDVKM. This CDR3 has 12 amino acids. V was trimmed by 6 bases and J by 3 bases, leaving 9 bases between them. CDR3 residues: CASSLGDYEQYF. The CDR3 DNA sequence: TGTGCCAGCAGCTTAGGGGACTACGAGCAGTACTTC.

This clonotype was found a few times. The chain has TRBV11-2 and TRBJ2-5; 11 positions agree with TRBD2. This CDR3 region has 15 residues. Per the germline V gene, CDR1 is SGHAT and CDR2 is FQNNGV. After removal of 6 bases from V and 1 base from J, the junction contained 4 bases not matched to a gene. DNA of the CDR3: TGTGCCAGCAGATCGACTAGCGGGGTCCAAGAGACCCAGTACTTC. Translation gives CASRSTSGVQETQYF.

Only a few counts were recorded for this clonotype. This sequence joins TRBV29-1 and TRBJ2-5; 8 nucleotides agree with TRBD1. Trimming at V came to 7 bases and at J to 4 bases, leaving 8 bases not matched to a gene. The germline V gene encodes CDR1 SQVTM and CDR2 ANQGSEA. This CDR3 contains 13 residues. This CDR3 is CSAPDRGVETQYF. CDR3 nucleotide sequence: TGCAGCGCACCTGACAGGGGCGTAGAGACCCAGTACTTC.

The chain is built from TRBV6-1 and TRBJ2-4; 8 nucleotides align to TRBD1. With 5 bases clipped from V and 11 bases from J, the junction kept 11 bases outside the gene matches. This CDR3 has 14 residues. The V gene's germline CDR1 is MNHNS and CDR2 SASEGT. The CDR3 DNA sequence: TGTGCCAGCAGTCAAAACAGGGGGGACGCTTTTCAGTACTTC. It is translated as CASSQNRGDAFQYF.